One sample yielded the 12 T cell receptor beta chains listed below, sequenced in a study of T cell responses to AZD1222 COVID-19 vaccine. Only in-frame clones appear in the TCRdb table, and some are missing; sequencing was by immunoSEQ multiplex PCR. Of approximately 100,000 clones listed, around 84% are singletons. Source: peripheral blood, taken on day 0 of AZD1222 vaccination. The receptors derive from an adult in good health.

V and J are TRBV24-1 and TRBJ1-5; D gene unclear. This CDR3 spans 14 amino acids. V lost 4 bases to trimming and J lost 5 bases, with 11 bases between them. From germline, CDR1 is KGHDR and CDR2 SFDVKD. In DNA form, the CDR3 reads TGTGCCACCAGTGACCCCGGACGGGATCAGCCCCAGCATTTT. Translating it yields CATSDPGRDQPQHF.

V usage is TRBV28 and J usage is TRBJ1-4, with D uncertain. Germline V lookup: CDR1 MDHEN, CDR2 SYDVKM. The CDR3 spans 12 residues. V was pared by 1 base and J by 5 bases, with 2 bases between. The CDR3 sequence is CASSLYNEKLFF. In DNA, the CDR3 is TGTGCCAGCAGTTTATACAATGAAAAACTGTTTTTT.

This clone was seen only a few times. V gene TRBV3-1 (or the pseudogene TRBV3-2) combines with J gene TRBJ1-1, with TRBD1 matching 7 bases. The CDR3 is 14 amino acids. The V and J ends lost 3 bases and 4 bases, in that order; junction bases with no gene match: 5. Germline CDR1 reads LGHDT; CDR2 reads YNNKEL (reference sequence). The CDR3: CASSQQGGSTEAFF. The CDR3 coding sequence is TGTGCCAGCAGCCAGCAGGGGGGGAGCACTGAAGCTTTCTTT.

This clone was picked up a small number of times. The chain recombines TRBV7-9 with TRBJ2-1; 12 nucleotides align to TRBD1. CDR1 is SEHNR and CDR2 is FQNEAQ in the germline V gene (reference sequence). The CDR3 extends over 15 amino acids. V lost 5 bases, J lost 9 bases, and 8 bases stayed unmatched. The CDR3, as DNA: TGTGCCAGCAGCCCCGGGACAGGGGGCTGGAGTGAGCAGTTCTTC. Translated, it gives CASSPGTGGWSEQFF.

The rearrangement uses TRBV20-1 and TRBJ1-4; D is unresolved. CDR1 is DFQATT, CDR2 SNEGSKA, per germline (reference sequence). CDR3 size: 16 residues. Trimming took off 3 bases at V and 10 bases at J, with 24 bases between the two ends. The CDR3 spells CSASFVGRRGFGKLFF. DNA of the CDR3: TGCAGTGCTAGTTTCGTCGGACGCCGAGGATTCGGAAAACTGTTTTTT.

This chain uses TRBV5-6 with TRBJ2-3, with a weak D call TRBD2 (5 bases). The germline V gene encodes CDR1 SGHDT and CDR2 YYEEEE. This CDR3 comprises 16 residues. The V and J ends lost 4 bases and 2 bases respectively, with 17 bases between them. The CDR3 here is CASSPQEAQTTDTQYF. CDR3 DNA: TGTGCCAGCAGCCCCCAGGAGGCTCAGACCACAGATACGCAGTATTTT.

CDR3 nucleotide sequence: TGTGCCAGCAGTTTATCTCTTTTAAACACTGAAGCTTTCTTT. Protein: CASSLSLLNTEAFF. V and J are TRBV27 and TRBJ1-1; D not certain. Germline V lookup: CDR1 MNHEY, CDR2 SMNVEV (reference sequence). V was pared by 0 bases and J by 2 bases, with 7 bases between. The length of the CDR3 is 14 residues.

This clone was counted a single time. The chain is built from TRBV19 and TRBJ1-2; D is possibly TRBD1 (6 bases). The CDR3 covers 13 residues. CDR1 and CDR2 from the germline V gene are LNHDA and SQIVND (reference sequence). V dropped 4 bases and J dropped 1 base, with 7 bases sitting between them. The CDR3 reads CASSTDSNYGYTF. The CDR3 DNA is TGTGCCAGTAGTACGGACAGTAACTATGGCTACACCTTC.

The rearrangement joins TRBV6-1 to TRBJ2-1; D uncertain. Per the germline V gene, CDR1 is MNHNS and CDR2 is SASEGT. Trimming took 0 bases from V and 13 from J, leaving 10 bases between them. This CDR3 contains 12 residues. CDR3 sequence reads: CASSEAQSRQFF. CDR3 DNA sequence: TGTGCCAGCAGTGAAGCGCAAAGTCGCCAGTTCTTC.

This chain uses TRBV10-3 with TRBJ1-5; the D gene is possibly TRBD1 (6 bases). CDR3 length: 13 residues. Germline CDR1 reads ENHRY; CDR2 reads SYGVKD. V lost 4 bases, J lost 4 bases, and 8 bases lay in between. The CDR3 here is CAISAGANQPQHF. The CDR3 bases are TGTGCCATCAGTGCAGGGGCGAATCAGCCCCAGCATTTT.

This clone turned up a few times. This chain connects TRBV30 to TRBJ1-6; a weak D match, TRBD1 (5 bases). Trimming took 3 bases from V and 5 from J, leaving 14 bases between them. The CDR3 is 15 amino acids. The germline V gene encodes CDR1 GTSNPN and CDR2 SVGIG (reference sequence). The CDR3 region has the DNA TGTGCCTGGAGCTGGGACGACAGCCATAATTCACCCCTCCACTTT. Amino acids: CAWSWDDSHNSPLHF.

V is TRBV5-1 and J is TRBJ2-1, with 11 bases that match TRBD2. Germline values: CDR1 SGHRS, CDR2 YFSETQ. The CDR3 contains 16 residues. The ends lost 4 bases at V and 2 bases at J; junction bases unmatched: 5. CDR3 nucleotide sequence: TGCGCCAGCAGCCCTGGGACTAGCGGAACCTACAATGAGCAGTTCTTC. This translates into CASSPGTSGTYNEQFF.